This T cell receptor beta chain is drawn from a study of T cell clones after liver transplantation. Study-wide background: As an antigen-independent comparator, third-party-reactive TCRbeta sequences came from pre-transplant mixed lymphocyte reactions. Timepoints were pre-transplant, pre-withdrawal, and after withdrawal was completed or failed.

The CDR3 contains 14 residues. V lost 1 base, J lost 3 bases, and 10 bases lay in between. Germline V gene data show CDR1 as MGHRA and CDR2 as YSYEKL. Sorting of unstimulated PBMCs yielded separate CD3+CD4+ and CD3+CD8+ fractions. Repertoires were generated with immunoSEQ multiplex PCR, while TCRdb's copy carries only in-frame clones and drops some. The sample includes 15,000 or so clones, approximately 77% of them seen just once. This sample comprised CD8+ T cells from blood, obtained around 44 months after liver transplant. The sequence derives from a human patient who received a liver transplant. Some of the T cells might come from the graft donor. The chain combines TRBV4-1 with TRBJ2-7; D is ambiguous. The CDR3 DNA is TGCGCCAGCAGCCAAGTGGAGAGTGGCTACGAGCAGTACTTC. Amino acid sequence: CASSQVESGYEQYF.